A selection of T cell receptor beta chains follows, all from one sample in a study of blood T cell repertoires in COVID-19. Repertoires were generated with immunoSEQ multiplex PCR, while TCRdb's copy carries only in-frame clones and drops some. In the table there are 180,000 or so clones, around 80% of which are singletons. The sequencing input was PBMCs or T cells enriched from blood (not recorded which). Receptor source: a man aged 50-60 years who had recovered from COVID-19. CDR3s include the opening cysteine and the closing phenylalanine or tryptophan. Fields, in order: V gene, D gene, clone size, J gene, CDR3 protein, CDR3 DNA. D genes are given only for firm matches. Clone size, where shown, is once, few, many, or a class for clones that have expanded.

TRBV29-1	NA	NA	TRBJ2-2	CSVDPRANTGELFF	TGCAGCGTTGATCCCAGGGCGAACACCGGGGAGCTGTTTTTT
TRBV27	NA	NA	TRBJ2-2	CASSLDGTNTGELFF	TGTGCCAGCAGTTTAGACGGGACTAACACCGGGGAGCTGTTTTTT
TRBV5-6	TRBD1	NA	TRBJ2-2	CASSHRGVMDTGELFF	TGTGCCAGCAGCCACAGGGGAGTGATGGACACCGGGGAGCTGTTTTTT
TRBV4-1	TRBD1	NA	TRBJ2-1	CASSHPGTGAKFF	TGCGCCAGCAGCCACCCCGGGACAGGGGCGAAGTTCTTC
TRBV19	NA	NA	TRBJ2-4	CASSIVGQLLAKNIQYF	TGTGCCAGTAGTATAGTAGGACAGTTGCTAGCCAAAAACATTCAGTACTTC
TRBV7-8	TRBD2	NA	TRBJ2-1	CASSPPWSGGPWREQFF	TGTGCCAGCAGCCCGCCGTGGAGCGGGGGCCCTTGGCGGGAGCAGTTCTTC
TRBV27	NA	NA	TRBJ2-3	CASSLLSSTDTQYF	TGTGCCAGCAGTTTACTCTCGAGCACAGATACGCAGTATTTT
TRBV2	TRBD1	NA	TRBJ1-5	CASSGGDRAYQPQHF	TGTGCCAGCAGCGGAGGGGACAGGGCTTATCAGCCCCAGCATTTT
TRBV5-1	NA	NA	TRBJ2-5	CASSLGTPGETQYF	TGCGCCAGCAGCTTGGGGACTCCCGGAGAGACCCAGTACTTC
TRBV6-5	NA	once	TRBJ2-7	CASSYRHSHYEQYF	TGTGCCAGCAGTTACCGTCACAGCCATTACGAGCAGTACTTC
TRBV9	TRBD1	NA	TRBJ2-6	CASSVSLTGGSGANVLTF	TGTGCCAGCAGCGTATCCCTGACAGGGGGCTCTGGGGCCAACGTCCTGACTTTC
TRBV25-1	NA	few	TRBJ1-6	CASSASWGTSYNSPLHF	TGTGCCAGCAGCGCTTCGTGGGGCACTTCCTATAATTCACCCCTCCACTTT
TRBV30	NA	NA	TRBJ1-5	CAWSVRNQPQHF	TGTGCCTGGAGTGTACGGAATCAGCCCCAGCATTTT
TRBV3-1/TRBV3-2	NA	NA	TRBJ1-6	CASSQDGGNRNSPLHF	TGTGCCAGCAGCCAAGATGGGGGGAACAGGAATTCACCCCTCCACTTT
TRBV10-3	NA	few	TRBJ2-6	CAISRAGTGANVLTF	TGTGCCATCAGTCGTGCGGGGACTGGGGCCAACGTCCTGACTTTC
TRBV6-5	TRBD2	NA	TRBJ2-7	CASSTASGDYEQYF	TGTGCCAGCAGTACGGCTAGCGGTGACTACGAGCAGTACTTC
TRBV19	TRBD2	NA	TRBJ2-4	CASKPGAGDPRIAKNIQYF	TGTGCCAGTAAACCAGGCGCGGGAGACCCCCGAATAGCCAAAAACATTCAGTACTTC
TRBV28	TRBD1	NA	TRBJ2-7	CASGQGVYEQYF	TGTGCCAGCGGACAGGGGGTCTACGAGCAGTACTTC
TRBV11-1	TRBD1	NA	TRBJ1-6	CASSFLGQDNSPLHF	TGTGCCAGCAGCTTTCTGGGACAGGATAATTCACCCCTCCACTTT
TRBV7-9	TRBD1	NA	TRBJ2-2	CASSRGTGVTGELFF	TGTGCCAGCAGCAGGGGGACAGGGGTCACCGGGGAGCTGTTTTTT
TRBV15	NA	NA	TRBJ1-5	CATSRWRGMGNQPQHF	TGTGCCACCAGCCGATGGAGGGGTATGGGCAATCAGCCCCAGCATTTT
TRBV7-9	NA	NA	TRBJ1-2	CASSPLTGVEDYGYTF	TGTGCCAGCAGCCCCCTTACGGGGGTAGAAGACTATGGCTACACCTTC
TRBV18	NA	NA	TRBJ2-3	CASKRGGAGTDTQYF	TGTGCCAGCAAACGAGGGGGGGCTGGCACAGATACGCAGTATTTT
TRBV6-1	NA	NA	TRBJ1-1	CASSEDYTEAFF	TGTGCCAGCAGTGAAGACTACACTGAAGCTTTCTTT
TRBV5-8	NA	NA	TRBJ2-3	CASSSNLRTSTDTQYF	TGTGCCAGCAGCTCCAACCTTAGAACCTCAACAGATACGCAGTATTTT
TRBV6-5	TRBD2	NA	TRBJ2-1	CASRAPGTSHEQFF	TGTGCCAGCAGAGCGCCCGGGACTAGCCATGAGCAGTTCTTC
TRBV19	TRBD1	NA	TRBJ1-2	CASGMLDREPEGYTF	TGTGCCAGTGGGATGCTGGACAGGGAACCGGAAGGCTACACCTTC
TRBV2	NA	NA	TRBJ2-7	CASSMEGAPTSYEQYF	TGTGCCAGCAGTATGGAAGGGGCGCCAACAAGCTACGAGCAGTACTTC
TRBV10-1	TRBD2	NA	TRBJ2-5	CASSVAGEETQYF	TGCGCCAGCAGTGTGGCGGGGGAAGAGACCCAGTACTTC
TRBV12-3/TRBV12-4	NA	NA	TRBJ1-3	CASRYRNTIYF	TGTGCCAGCAGATACAGAAACACCATATATTTT
TRBV27	NA	NA	TRBJ2-3	CASRPSDSSTDTQYF	TGTGCCAGCAGACCCAGTGATTCTAGCACAGATACGCAGTATTTT